This T cell receptor (beta chain) stems from a study of T cell responses to AZD1222 COVID-19 vaccine. Only in-frame clones appear in the TCRdb table, and some are missing; sequencing was by immunoSEQ multiplex PCR. The profile covers around 140,000 clones, with approximately 92% appearing a single time and under 2% taken by the ten largest. The CDR3 is made up of 15 amino acids. V lost 4 bases and J 4 bases, leaving 17 bases between the germline ends. Germline assignment: CDR1 SGHNT and CDR2 YYREEE (reference sequence). Study outcomes and limitations: Researchers report vaccine-associated CD4 TCRs spanning spike, with dominance at 160-218 and 743-854.

As to this clone: Its specificity is not known.

The specimen comprised peripheral blood, sampled 28 days after the second AZD1222 dose. This sequence joins TRBV5-4 and TRBJ1-2; perhaps TRBD1 as D (5 bases). The receptor's source is an adult who received the AZD1222 COVID-19 vaccine. The CDR3 sequence: CASSPPGRGLYGYTF. Written as DNA, the CDR3 is TGTGCCAGCAGCCCTCCAGGACGGGGACTCTATGGCTACACCTTC.